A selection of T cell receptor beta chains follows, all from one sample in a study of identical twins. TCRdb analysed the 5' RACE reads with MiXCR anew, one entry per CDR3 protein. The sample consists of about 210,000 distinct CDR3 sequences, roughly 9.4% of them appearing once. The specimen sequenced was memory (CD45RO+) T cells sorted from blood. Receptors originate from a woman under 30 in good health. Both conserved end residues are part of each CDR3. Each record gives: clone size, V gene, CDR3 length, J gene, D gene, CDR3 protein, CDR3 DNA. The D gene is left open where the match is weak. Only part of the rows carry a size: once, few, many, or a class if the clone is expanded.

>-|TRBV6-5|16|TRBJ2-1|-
CASSYLAQSSYNEQFF
TGTGCCAGCAGTTACCTTGCCCAGAGCTCCTACAATGAGCAGTTCTTC
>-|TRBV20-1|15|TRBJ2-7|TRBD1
CSAPPSGQGTDEQYF
TGCAGTGCTCCCCCCTCGGGACAGGGGACGGACGAGCAGTACTTC
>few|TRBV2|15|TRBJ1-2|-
CAGAIPRGHLLGYTF
TGTGCCGGGGCAATTCCTAGGGGACACCTCCTTGGCTACACCTTC
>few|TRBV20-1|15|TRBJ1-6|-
CSASPGESYNSPLHF
TGCAGTGCTAGTCCCGGGGAGAGCTATAATTCACCCCTCCACTTT
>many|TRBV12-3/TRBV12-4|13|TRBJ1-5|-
CASTGVRHQPQHF
TGTGCCAGCACTGGCGTGAGGCATCAGCCCCAGCATTTT
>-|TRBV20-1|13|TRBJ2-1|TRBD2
CSADGREKGEQFF
TGCAGTGCTGACGGGCGGGAGAAGGGTGAGCAGTTCTTC
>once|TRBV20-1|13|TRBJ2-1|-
CSARRYSYNEQFF
TGCAGTGCCCGACGCTACTCCTACAATGAGCAGTTCTTC
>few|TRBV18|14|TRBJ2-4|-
CASSTWVGENIQYF
TGTGCCAGCTCCACTTGGGTCGGAGAAAACATTCAGTACTTC
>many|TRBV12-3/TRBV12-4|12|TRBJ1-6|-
CASRQANSPLHF
TGTGCCAGCAGACAGGCTAATTCACCCCTCCACTTT
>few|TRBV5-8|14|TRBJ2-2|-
CASSPIASTGELFF
TGTGCCAGCAGCCCGATCGCCTCCACCGGGGAGCTGTTTTTT
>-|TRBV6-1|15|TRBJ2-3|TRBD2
CASSLTRGGALKQYF
TGTGCCAGCAGCCTTACCCGGGGGGGGGCACTTAAGCAGTATTTT
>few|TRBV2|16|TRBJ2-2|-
CASLQGAGSFTGELFF
TGTGCCAGTCTACAGGGAGCTGGATCTTTTACCGGGGAGCTGTTTTTT
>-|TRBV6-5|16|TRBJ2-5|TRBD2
CASSLAGGIFQETQYF
TGTGCCAGCAGTTTAGCGGGGGGGATATTCCAAGAGACCCAGTACTTC
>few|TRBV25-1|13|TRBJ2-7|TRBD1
CASSEQDRGKQYF
TGTGCCAGCAGTGAACAGGACAGGGGAAAGCAGTACTTC
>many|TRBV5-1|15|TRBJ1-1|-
CASSSGVQVNTEAFF
TGCGCCAGCAGCTCTGGGGTACAGGTAAACACTGAAGCTTTCTTT
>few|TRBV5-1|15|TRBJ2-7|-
CASSPAVGFPYEQYF
TGCGCCAGCAGCCCGGCGGTCGGCTTTCCCTACGAGCAGTACTTC
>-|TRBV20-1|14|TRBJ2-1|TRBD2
CSAPIWGGPNEQFF
TGCAGTGCTCCCATCTGGGGGGGACCCAATGAGCAGTTCTTC
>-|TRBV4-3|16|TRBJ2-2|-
CASSRDSHSNTGELFF
TGCGCCAGCAGCCGAGACAGCCACTCGAACACCGGGGAGCTGTTTTTT
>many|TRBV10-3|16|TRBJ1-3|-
CAIGLGHLNSGNTIYF
TGTGCCATCGGGTTAGGACACCTCAACTCTGGAAACACCATATATTTT
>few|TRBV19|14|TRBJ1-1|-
CASSIDGAETEAFF
TGTGCCAGTAGTATAGATGGGGCCGAAACTGAAGCTTTCTTT
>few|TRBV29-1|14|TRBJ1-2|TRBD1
CSVVGQGDVSGYTF
TGCAGCGTTGTGGGACAGGGTGACGTGAGTGGCTACACCTTC
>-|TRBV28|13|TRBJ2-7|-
CASSFRAAYEQYF
TGTGCCAGCAGTTTTCGGGCGGCCTACGAGCAGTACTTC
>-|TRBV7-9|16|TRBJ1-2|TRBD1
CASSPKGQEGSYGYTF
TGTGCCAGCAGCCCCAAGGGACAGGAGGGTAGCTATGGCTACACCTTC
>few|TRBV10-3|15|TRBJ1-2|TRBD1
CAISEPDRGGYGYTF
TGTGCCATCAGTGAGCCCGACAGGGGAGGCTATGGCTACACCTTC
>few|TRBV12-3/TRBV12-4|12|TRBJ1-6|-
CASSFMDSPLHF
TGTGCCAGCAGTTTCATGGATTCACCCCTCCACTTT
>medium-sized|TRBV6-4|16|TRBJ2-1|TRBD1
CASSPRGTGDYNEQFF
TGTGCCAGCAGTCCACGGGGTACAGGGGATTACAATGAGCAGTTCTTC
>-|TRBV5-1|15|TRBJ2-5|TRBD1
CASSWDRGGQETQYF
TGCGCCAGCAGTTGGGACAGGGGAGGCCAAGAGACCCAGTACTTC